Below are 6 T cell receptor beta chains sequenced from a single sample in a study of early T cells in non-severe SARS-CoV-2 infection. Each CDR3 protein is one row after TCRdb ran MiXCR on the 5' RACE reads. This sample has under 85,000 distinct CDR3 sequences, with more than 9.5% found just once. The sample was whole blood, taken at baseline. These receptors were collected from an adult who was a healthcare worker with PCR-confirmed SARS-CoV-2 infection or an uninfected control (not recorded which).

This clonotype has more than one count but fewer than ten. The CDR3 loop reads CAISETGLAGYYNEQFF. The CDR3 DNA sequence: TGTGCCATCAGTGAGACGGGACTAGCGGGTTACTACAATGAGCAGTTCTTC. The chain recombines TRBV10-3 with TRBJ2-1, with 12 bases matching TRBD2. Germline assignment: CDR1 ENHRY and CDR2 SYGVKD. V shed 2 bases and J 3 bases; nucleotides not matched to a gene: 5. This CDR3 has 17 amino acids.

In this sample, this clonotype turned up many times. The chain is built from TRBV5-1 and TRBJ1-1; D is ambiguous. Germline-derived CDR1 and CDR2 are SGHRS and YFSETQ. The CDR3 extends over 14 amino acids. Trimming removed 5 bases at V and 4 bases at J, with 15 bases between. The CDR3 DNA follows: TGCGCCAGCAGTGGGATAGGGTACGGCACTGAAGCTTTCTTT. It codes for CASSGIGYGTEAFF.

This clonotype was recorded at least ten times. The chain recombines TRBV6-1 with TRBJ1-1; D might be TRBD1 (6 bases). The germline V gene encodes CDR1 MNHNS and CDR2 SASEGT. The CDR3 is made up of 13 amino acids. Trimming left V 4 bases short and J 5 bases short, with 11 bases between. The CDR3 sequence is CASSGQDGTEAFF. CDR3 in DNA: TGTGCCAGCAGTGGACAGGACGGGACTGAAGCTTTCTTT.

Turning to this clonotype: This may arise from a read error, as a much more abundant clone is one base away. The chain couples TRBV9 to TRBJ2-1; a weak D match, TRBD2 (5 bases). Germline V gene lookup returns CDR1 SGDLS and CDR2 YYNGEE. This CDR3 is built from 13 residues. This CDR3 reads CASARREYNEQLF. The DNA for the CDR3 is TGTGCCAGCGCCAGACGGGAATACAATGAGCAGCTCTTC.

This clonotype was counted between two and nine times. The chain couples TRBV14 to TRBJ2-7, with D possibly matching TRBD1 (6 bases). V dropped 4 bases and J dropped 4 bases, with 17 bases sitting between them. CDR3 size: 15 residues. Germline V gives CDR1 SGHDN, CDR2 FVKESK. The CDR3 nucleotides read TGTGCCAGCAGCCGTTCCGGGACACTGAGATACGAGCAGTACTTC. This encodes CASSRSGTLRYEQYF.

The chain combines TRBV25-1 with TRBJ1-2; D is possibly TRBD1 (5 bases). Trimming pared 2 bases from V and 2 bases from J, leaving 9 bases between. CDR1 and CDR2 from the germline V gene are MGHDK and SYGVNS. This CDR3 is built from 14 residues. This chain's CDR3 is CASSEAGANYGYTF. CDR3 nucleotide sequence: TGTGCCAGCAGTGAAGCCGGGGCAAACTATGGCTACACCTTC.